This T cell receptor beta chain stems from a study of OX40 agonist ivuxolimab in advanced cancers. Study background: The group had a mean age of 60 years, ranged from 23 to 79, and was 75% to 85% male. Study-level results: CD8+ T cells averaged more expanded clones than CD4+.

As for this clone: Its antigen remains unknown.

Libraries were prepared by immunoSEQ multiplex PCR; TCRdb keeps only in-frame clonotypes and omits some of them. This sample has under 30,000 clones, with around 83% found just once. Per the germline V gene, CDR1 is MNHEY and CDR2 is SMNVEV (reference sequence). V lost 2 bases and J lost 1, with 6 bases in between. The CDR3 totals 13 residues. The input for sequencing was CD4+ or CD8+ T cells sorted from blood, taken in a trial of the OX40 agonist ivuxolimab. This rearrangement joins TRBV27 to TRBJ2-7, with D uncertain. This receptor was taken from an adult with an advanced solid tumor such as melanoma, head and neck, liver or kidney cancer. The CDR3 coding sequence is TGTGCCAGCAGTTTAGGGCAGTCCTACGAGCAGTACTTC. Protein product: CASSLGQSYEQYF.